This T cell receptor beta chain is drawn from a study of blood T cell repertoires in COVID-19. Germline CDR1 reads MDHEN; CDR2 reads SYDVKM. The V gene lost 8 bases and the J gene lost 1 base, with 13 bases spanning the gap. The length of the CDR3 is 14 residues. Libraries were prepared by immunoSEQ multiplex PCR; TCRdb keeps only in-frame clonotypes and omits some of them. The sample records about 150,000 clones, 75% to 90% being singletons. Sequencing was done on a sample of peripheral blood. The genes are TRBV28 and TRBJ2-3; a weak D match, TRBD2 (5 bases). This receptor was identified in an elderly man with acute or convalescent COVID-19. The CDR3 region is CASPSGYGTDTQYF. Written as DNA, the CDR3 is TGTGCCAGCCCTTCGGGATACGGCACAGATACGCAGTATTTT.